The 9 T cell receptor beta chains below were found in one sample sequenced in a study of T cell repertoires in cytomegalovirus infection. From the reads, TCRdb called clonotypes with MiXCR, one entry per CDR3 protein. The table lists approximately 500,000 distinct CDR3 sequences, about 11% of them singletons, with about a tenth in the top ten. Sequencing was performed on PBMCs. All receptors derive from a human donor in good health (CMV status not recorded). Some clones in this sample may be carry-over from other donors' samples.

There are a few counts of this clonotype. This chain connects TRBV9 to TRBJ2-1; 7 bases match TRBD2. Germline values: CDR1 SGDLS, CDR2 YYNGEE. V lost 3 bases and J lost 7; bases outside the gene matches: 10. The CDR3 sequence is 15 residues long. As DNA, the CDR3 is TGTGCCAGCAGCGCCCAGCGGGGTTCGTCAAATGAGCAGTTCTTC. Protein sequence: CASSAQRGSSNEQFF.

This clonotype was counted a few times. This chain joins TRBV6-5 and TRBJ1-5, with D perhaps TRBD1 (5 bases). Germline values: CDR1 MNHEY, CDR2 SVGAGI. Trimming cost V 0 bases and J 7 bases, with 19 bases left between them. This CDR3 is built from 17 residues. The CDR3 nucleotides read TGTGCCAGCAGTTACTCGACACCGGGGGGACTTGGGCAGCCCCAGCATTTT. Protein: CASSYSTPGGLGQPQHF.

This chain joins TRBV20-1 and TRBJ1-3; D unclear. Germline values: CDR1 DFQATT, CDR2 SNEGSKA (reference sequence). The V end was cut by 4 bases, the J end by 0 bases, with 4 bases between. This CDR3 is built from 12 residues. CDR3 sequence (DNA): TGCAGTGCTACCCCCTCTGGAAACACCATATATTTT. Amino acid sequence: CSATPSGNTIYF.

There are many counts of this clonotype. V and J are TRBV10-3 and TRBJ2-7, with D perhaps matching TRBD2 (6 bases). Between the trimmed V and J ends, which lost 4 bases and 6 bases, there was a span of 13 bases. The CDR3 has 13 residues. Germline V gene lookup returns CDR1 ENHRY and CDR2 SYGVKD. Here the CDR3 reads CAISVGGTPEQYF. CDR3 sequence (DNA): TGTGCCATCAGTGTTGGCGGGACCCCCGAGCAGTACTTC.

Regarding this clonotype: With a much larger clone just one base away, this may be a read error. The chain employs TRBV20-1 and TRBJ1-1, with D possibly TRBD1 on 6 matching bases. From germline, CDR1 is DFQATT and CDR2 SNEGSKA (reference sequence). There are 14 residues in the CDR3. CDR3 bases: TGCAGTGCCACCCGGACAGTCCTGAACATTGAAGCTTTCTTT. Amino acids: CSATRTVLNIEAFF.

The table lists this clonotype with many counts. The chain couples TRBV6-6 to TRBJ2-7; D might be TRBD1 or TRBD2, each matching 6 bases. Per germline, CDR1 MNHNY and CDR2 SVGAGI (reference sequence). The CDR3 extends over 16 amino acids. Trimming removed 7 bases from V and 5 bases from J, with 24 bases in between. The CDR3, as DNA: TGTGCCAGCAAGGACTCTATGTGGGGGGCCGAGGACGAGCAGTACTTC. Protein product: CASKDSMWGAEDEQYF.

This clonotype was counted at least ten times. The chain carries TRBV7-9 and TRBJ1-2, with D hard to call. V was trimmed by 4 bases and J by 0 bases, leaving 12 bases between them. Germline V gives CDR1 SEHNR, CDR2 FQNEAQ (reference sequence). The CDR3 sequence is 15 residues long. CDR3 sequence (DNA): TGTGCCAGCAGCTCACAGAGTAGAGCTAACTATGGCTACACCTTC. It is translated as CASSSQSRANYGYTF.

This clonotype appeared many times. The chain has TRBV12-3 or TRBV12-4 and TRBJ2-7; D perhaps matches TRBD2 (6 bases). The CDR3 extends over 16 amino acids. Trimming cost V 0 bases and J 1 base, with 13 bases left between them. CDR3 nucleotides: TGTGCCAGCAGTTTAGCGCGGGGAGCTACGTCCTACGAGCAGTACTTC. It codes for CASSLARGATSYEQYF.

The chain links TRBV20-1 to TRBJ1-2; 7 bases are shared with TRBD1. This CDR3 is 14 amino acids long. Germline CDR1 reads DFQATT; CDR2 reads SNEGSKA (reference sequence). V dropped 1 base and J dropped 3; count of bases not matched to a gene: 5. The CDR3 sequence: CSARARGRDYGYTF. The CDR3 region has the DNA TGCAGTGCTAGAGCGAGGGGGCGAGACTATGGCTACACCTTC.